This TCR beta chain appears in the sequencing data of a study of blood T cell repertoires in COVID-19. Assay: immunoSEQ multiplex PCR; the TCRdb copy retains only in-frame clones and omits some. This table holds 70,000 to 85,000 clones, roughly four fifths found once. The V segment lost 9 bases and the J segment 11 bases; nucleotides outside the gene matches: 12. There are 13 residues in the CDR3. Germline-derived CDR1 and CDR2 are MNHNY and SVGAGI (reference sequence). The J gene is TRBJ1-4, the V gene TRBV6-6; 7 nucleotides align to TRBD1. Material for sequencing was peripheral blood. This TCR came from a human donor in a cohort sampled during active COVID-19. CDR3 coding DNA: TGTGCCAGTAGAGAGGGGGCGCCGGGGAAACTGTTTTTT. Encoded protein: CASREGAPGKLFF.